This TCR beta chain was recorded in a study of blood T cell repertoires in COVID-19. Study context: Nucleic acid was either cDNA or gDNA, and it came from T cells, B-cell-depleted T cells, or PBMCs.

Per the original methods: By means of reference gene primer amplification, nucleated cell counts were estimated. Sequencing was performed with immunoSEQ multiplex PCR; in TCRdb, only in-frame clones are kept and a portion is missing. V and J calls plus clone size are reproduced from that table; the DNA served to infer D and trimming. This table holds hundreds of thousands of clones, about 83% found once. Per germline, CDR1 LGHNA and CDR2 YNFKEQ. This CDR3 spans 15 amino acids. J was trimmed by 1 base and V by 1 base; bases with no gene match: 2. This clonotype was obtained from a woman aged 50 to 60 with acute or convalescent COVID-19. J is TRBJ2-7 and V is TRBV4-2; 9 nucleotides line up with TRBD2. Material for sequencing was peripheral blood. The CDR3 is CASSQVSGRSYEQYF. CDR3 sequence (DNA): TGTGCCAGCAGCCAAGTGAGCGGGAGGTCCTACGAGCAGTACTTC.